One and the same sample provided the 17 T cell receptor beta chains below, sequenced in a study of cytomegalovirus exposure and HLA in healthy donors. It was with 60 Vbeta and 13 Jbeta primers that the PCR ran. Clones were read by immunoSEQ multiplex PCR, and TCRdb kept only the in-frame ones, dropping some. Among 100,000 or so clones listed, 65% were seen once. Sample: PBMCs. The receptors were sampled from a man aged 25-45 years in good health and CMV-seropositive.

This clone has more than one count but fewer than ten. As DNA, the CDR3 is TGTGCCAGCTCCCACAGGGGCCACAACTCCTACGAGCAGTACTTC. Its translation: CASSHRGHNSYEQYF. The rearrangement links TRBV2 to TRBJ2-7; 7 nucleotides agree with TRBD1. J lost 0 bases, V lost 8 bases, and 10 bases had no gene match. The V gene's germline CDR1 is SNHLY and CDR2 FYNNEI. There are 15 residues in the CDR3. The full variable domain, its missing parts supplied by reference TRBV2 and TRBJ2-7, is EPEVTQTPSHQVTQMGQEVILRCVPISNHLYFYWYRQILGQKVEFLVSFYNNEISEKSEIFDDQFSVERPDGSNFTLKIRSTKLEDSAMYFCASSHRGHNSYEQYFGPGTRLTVT.

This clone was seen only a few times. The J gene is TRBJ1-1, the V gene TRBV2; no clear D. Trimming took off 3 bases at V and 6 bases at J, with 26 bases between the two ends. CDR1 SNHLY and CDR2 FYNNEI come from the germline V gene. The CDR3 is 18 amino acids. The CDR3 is CASSDPDDLGRRNAEAFF. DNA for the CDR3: TGTGCCAGCAGTGATCCCGACGATTTGGGGAGGAGAAACGCTGAAGCTTTCTTT. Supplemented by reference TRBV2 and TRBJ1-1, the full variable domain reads EPEVTQTPSHQVTQMGQEVILRCVPISNHLYFYWYRQILGQKVEFLVSFYNNEISEKSEIFDDQFSVERPDGSNFTLKIRSTKLEDSAMYFCASSDPDDLGRRNAEAFFGQGTRLTVV.

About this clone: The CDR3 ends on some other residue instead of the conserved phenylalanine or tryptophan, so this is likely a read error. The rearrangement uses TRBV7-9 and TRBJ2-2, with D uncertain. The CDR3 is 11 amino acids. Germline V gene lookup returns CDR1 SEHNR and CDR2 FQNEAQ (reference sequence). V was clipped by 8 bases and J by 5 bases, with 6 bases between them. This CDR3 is CASERTGELFL. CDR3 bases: TGTGCCAGCGAGAGGACCGGGGAGCTGTTTTTG.

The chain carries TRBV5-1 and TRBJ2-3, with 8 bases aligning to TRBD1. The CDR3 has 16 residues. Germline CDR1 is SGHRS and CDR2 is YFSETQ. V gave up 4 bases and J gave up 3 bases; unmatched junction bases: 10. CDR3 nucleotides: TGCGCCAGCAGCGCCGAGGACAGGGTGAGGACAGATACGCAGTATTTT. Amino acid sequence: CASSAEDRVRTDTQYF.

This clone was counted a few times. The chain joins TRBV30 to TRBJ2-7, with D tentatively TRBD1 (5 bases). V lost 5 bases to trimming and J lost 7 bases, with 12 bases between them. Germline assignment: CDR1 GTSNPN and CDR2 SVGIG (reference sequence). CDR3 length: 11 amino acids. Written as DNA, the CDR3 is TGTGCCTGGGGGGCCTCGGCGGAGCAGTACTTC. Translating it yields CAWGASAEQYF.

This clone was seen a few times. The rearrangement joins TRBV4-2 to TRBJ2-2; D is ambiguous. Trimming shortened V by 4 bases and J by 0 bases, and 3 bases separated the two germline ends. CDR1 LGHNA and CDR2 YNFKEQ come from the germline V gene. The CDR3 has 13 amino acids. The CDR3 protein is CASSPANTGELFF. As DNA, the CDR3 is TGTGCCAGCAGCCCCGCGAACACCGGGGAGCTGTTTTTT.

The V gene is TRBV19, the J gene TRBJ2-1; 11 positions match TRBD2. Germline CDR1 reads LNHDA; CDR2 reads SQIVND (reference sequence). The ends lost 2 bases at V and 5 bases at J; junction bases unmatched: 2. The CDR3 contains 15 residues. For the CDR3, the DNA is TGTGCCAGTAGTATAACTAGCGGGGGACACAATGAGCAGTTCTTC. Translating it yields CASSITSGGHNEQFF.

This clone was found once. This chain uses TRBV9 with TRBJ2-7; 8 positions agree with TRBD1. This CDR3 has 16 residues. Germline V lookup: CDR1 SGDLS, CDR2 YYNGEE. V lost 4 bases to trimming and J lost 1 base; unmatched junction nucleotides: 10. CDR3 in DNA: TGTGCCAGCAGCCCCACCCCAGGGGGCGCGTCCTACGAGCAGTACTTC. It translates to CASSPTPGGASYEQYF.

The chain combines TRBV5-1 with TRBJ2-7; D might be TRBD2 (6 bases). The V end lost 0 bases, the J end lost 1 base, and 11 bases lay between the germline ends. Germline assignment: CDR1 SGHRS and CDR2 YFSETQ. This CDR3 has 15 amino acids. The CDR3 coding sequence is TGCGCCAGCAGCTTGGACGCAGGAGGGTCCTACGAGCAGTACTTC. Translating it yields CASSLDAGGSYEQYF.

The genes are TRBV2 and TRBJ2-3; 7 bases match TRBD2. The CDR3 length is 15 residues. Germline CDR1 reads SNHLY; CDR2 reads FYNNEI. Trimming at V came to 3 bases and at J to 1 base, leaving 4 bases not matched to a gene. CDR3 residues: CASSEGGGGTDTQYF. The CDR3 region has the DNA TGTGCCAGCAGTGAGGGGGGGGGAGGCACAGATACGCAGTATTTT.

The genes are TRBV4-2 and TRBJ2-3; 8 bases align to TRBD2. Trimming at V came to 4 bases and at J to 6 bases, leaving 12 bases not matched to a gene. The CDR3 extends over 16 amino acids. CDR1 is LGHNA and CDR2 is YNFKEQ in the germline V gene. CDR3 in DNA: TGTGCCAGCAGCCCTGCCACACTAGCGGAGTACGATACGCAGTATTTT. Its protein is CASSPATLAEYDTQYF.

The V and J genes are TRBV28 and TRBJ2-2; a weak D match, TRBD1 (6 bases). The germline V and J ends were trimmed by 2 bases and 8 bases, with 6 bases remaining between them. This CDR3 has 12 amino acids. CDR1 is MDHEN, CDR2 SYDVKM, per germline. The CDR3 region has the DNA TGTGCCAGCAGTTTAACAGGGGGGGAGCTGTTTTTT. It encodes CASSLTGGELFF. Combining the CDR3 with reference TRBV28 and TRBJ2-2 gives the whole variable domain DVKVTQSSRYLVKRTGEKVFLECVQDMDHENMFWYRQDPGLGLRLIYFSYDVKMKEKGDIPEGYSVSREKKERFSLILESASTNQTSMYLCASSLTGGELFFGEGSRLTVL.

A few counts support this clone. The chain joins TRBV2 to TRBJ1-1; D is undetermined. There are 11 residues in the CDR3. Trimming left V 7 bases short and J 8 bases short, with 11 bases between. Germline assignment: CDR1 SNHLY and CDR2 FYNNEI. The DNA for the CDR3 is TGTGCCAGCAAACCGGAGGAGGAAGCTTTCTTT. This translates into CASKPEEEAFF.

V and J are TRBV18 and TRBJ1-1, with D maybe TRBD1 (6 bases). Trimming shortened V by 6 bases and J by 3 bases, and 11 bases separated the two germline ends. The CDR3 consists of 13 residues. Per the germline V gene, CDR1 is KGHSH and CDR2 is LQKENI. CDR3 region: CASSPRTDTEAFF. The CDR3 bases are TGTGCCAGCTCCCCCAGGACAGACACTGAAGCTTTCTTT.

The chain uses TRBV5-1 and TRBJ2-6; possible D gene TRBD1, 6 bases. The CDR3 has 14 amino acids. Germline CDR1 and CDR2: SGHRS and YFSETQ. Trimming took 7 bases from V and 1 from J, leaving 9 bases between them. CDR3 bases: TGCGCCAGCGGTGACAGGTCTGGGGCCAACGTCCTGACTTTC. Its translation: CASGDRSGANVLTF.

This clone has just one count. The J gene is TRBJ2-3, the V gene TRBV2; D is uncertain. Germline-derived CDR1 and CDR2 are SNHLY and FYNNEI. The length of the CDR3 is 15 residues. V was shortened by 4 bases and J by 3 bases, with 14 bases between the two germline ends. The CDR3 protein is CASSGSSPRTDTQYF. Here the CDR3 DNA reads TGTGCCAGCAGTGGAAGTAGCCCGCGAACAGATACGCAGTATTTT.

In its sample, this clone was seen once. CDR3 protein: CASSPGTGGQNTEAFF. The CDR3 region has the DNA TGCGCCAGCAGCCCCGGGACAGGGGGGCAGAACACTGAAGCTTTCTTT. V usage is TRBV5-1 and J usage is TRBJ1-1; TRBD1 aligns across 11 bases. This CDR3 has 16 amino acids. J was trimmed by 1 base and V by 4 bases; bases with no gene match: 6. Looked up from germline, CDR1 is SGHRS and CDR2 is YFSETQ.